This T cell receptor beta chain comes out of a study of blood T cells in healthy people across ages. Findings and limits, study-wide: One million T cells yielded diversity estimates that were considered underestimates.

This clonotype was recorded a few times. Its target is unknown. A second PCR of about 6 to 11 cycles used a sample-barcoded 5' primer and a J-beta primer mix. Sequencing of every sample gave 2.5 million or more CDR3-containing paired-end reads. TCRdb itself ran the 5' RACE reads through MiXCR, one entry per CDR3 protein. The table has approximately 800,000 distinct CDR3 sequences, about 62% seen once. The CDR3 consists of 17 residues. Germline V CDR1 and CDR2: MNHEY, SMNVEV (reference sequence). V trimming: 6 bases; J trimming: 4 bases; junction bases outside the gene matches: 14. Researchers collected roughly 10 milliliters of peripheral blood from every single donor.

The receptor was derived from a man in his thirties or forties in good health. Sequencing was carried out using blood. The chain joins TRBV27 to TRBJ2-4; 8 bases are shared with TRBD2. The chain's CDR3 is CASRVSGRRSRKNIQYF. The DNA of the CDR3 is TGTGCCAGCAGAGTGAGCGGGAGACGGAGCAGGAAAAACATTCAGTACTTC.